These 20 T cell receptor beta chains came from one sample sequenced in a study of blood T cell repertoires in COVID-19. The data were produced by immunoSEQ multiplex PCR, yet TCRdb's version contains in-frame clones alone and is incomplete. The sample has under 250,000 clones, 86% seen once. Sequencing was performed on peripheral blood. The receptor set was obtained from an elderly man with acute or convalescent COVID-19.

This clone was observed a handful of times. The chain employs TRBV10-2 and TRBJ1-3; 8 nucleotides align to TRBD1. Looked up from germline, CDR1 is WSHSY and CDR2 is SAAADI. The CDR3 runs 16 residues. V was clipped by 9 bases and J by 2 bases; unmatched bases: 12. In DNA form, the CDR3 reads TGCGCCAGTCGAGGGACAGGTCTCGTAACTGGAAACACCATATATTTT. It translates to CASRGTGLVTGNTIYF.

This rearrangement joins TRBV18 to TRBJ2-7; 10 nucleotides agree with TRBD1. Germline CDR1 and CDR2: KGHSH and LQKENI. This CDR3 is built from 17 residues. V lost 0 bases, J lost 3 bases, and 8 bases stayed unmatched. The CDR3 reads CASSPPRGQGVIYEQYF. The CDR3 DNA reads as TGTGCCAGCTCACCACCCCGTGGACAGGGGGTTATCTACGAGCAGTACTTC.

V and J are TRBV28 and TRBJ2-7, with 8 bases fitting TRBD2. This CDR3 comprises 15 residues. Germline V gene sequence: CDR1 MDHEN, CDR2 SYDVKM. V dropped 1 base and J dropped 2; count of bases not matched to a gene: 4. The CDR3 spells CASSLSSGGTYEQYF. The CDR3 DNA follows: TGTGCCAGCAGTTTATCCAGCGGGGGCACCTACGAGCAGTACTTC.

The genes are TRBV2 and TRBJ1-5; 7 nucleotides match TRBD1. Germline values: CDR1 SNHLY, CDR2 FYNNEI. This CDR3 is built from 15 residues. With V trimmed by 4 bases and J by 1 base, 4 bases remained unmatched. The CDR3: CASSAMTGSNQPQHF. In DNA, the CDR3 is TGTGCCAGCAGTGCAATGACAGGGAGCAATCAGCCCCAGCATTTT.

This clone showed up just once. The J gene is TRBJ1-3, the V gene TRBV10-2; the D gene is possibly TRBD1 (5 bases). V was cut by 8 bases and J by 0 bases, with 11 bases left in between. CDR1 and CDR2 (germline): WSHSY, SAAADI. The CDR3 extends over 14 amino acids. The CDR3 coding sequence is TGCGCCAGCGCCGGGGGGAGCTCTGGAAACACCATATATTTT. This encodes CASAGGSSGNTIYF.

V usage is TRBV18 and J usage is TRBJ1-5; D not certain. Trimming stripped 3 bases from V and 2 bases from J, with 14 bases between. This CDR3 contains 16 residues. Germline values: CDR1 KGHSH, CDR2 LQKENI. The CDR3 DNA reads TGTGCCAGCTCACCGGGAACGATGAGGGGCAATCAGCCCCAGCATTTT. Protein: CASSPGTMRGNQPQHF.

This chain links TRBV6-9 with TRBJ1-1; 8 bases are a match to TRBD1. This CDR3 spans 14 amino acids. The V segment lost 8 bases and the J segment 2 bases; nucleotides outside the gene matches: 7. The V gene's germline CDR1 is MNHGY and CDR2 SVAAGI. The CDR3 protein is CASSRTGKNTEAFF. CDR3 DNA sequence: TGTGCCAGCTCACGGACAGGGAAAAACACTGAAGCTTTCTTT.

The chain combines TRBV11-1 with TRBJ1-1, with 9 positions matching TRBD1. CDR3 size: 15 residues. V was clipped by 7 bases and J by 4 bases; unmatched bases: 10. Germline-derived CDR1 and CDR2 are SGHAT and FQDESV (reference sequence). The CDR3 DNA reads TGTGCCAGCACCACAGGGGGCGGATTTCCCACTGAAGCTTTCTTT. Its protein product is CASTTGGGFPTEAFF.

V usage is TRBV15 and J usage is TRBJ2-7, with D possibly matching TRBD2 (7 bases). This CDR3 is built from 16 residues. Germline V lookup: CDR1 LNHNV, CDR2 YYDKDF (reference sequence). The V and J ends lost 3 bases and 2 bases respectively, with 17 bases between them. In DNA, the CDR3 is TGTGCCACCAGCAGGCCTCGGGGAGGGGGTGCCTACGAGCAGTACTTC. Translated: CATSRPRGGGAYEQYF.

This clone was detected only once. The V call is TRBV6-6, the J call TRBJ2-5, with D perhaps matching TRBD2 (5 bases). The CDR3 length is 15 residues. V was trimmed by 2 bases and J by 5 bases, leaving 15 bases between them. CDR1 is MNHNY, CDR2 SVGAGI, per germline (reference sequence). The DNA for the CDR3 is TGTGCCAGCAGTTACGGAGGCAGTGGGTGGGAGACCCAGTACTTC. This codes for CASSYGGSGWETQYF.

The chain recombines TRBV2 with TRBJ2-7; TRBD2 agrees at 7 bases. In germline, CDR1 is SNHLY, CDR2 FYNNEI. J was trimmed by 1 base and V by 6 bases; bases with no gene match: 9. The CDR3 runs 15 residues. The CDR3 nucleotides are TGTGCCAGCAGGGACCAAGCGGGGCTATCCTACGAGCAGTACTTC. Protein: CASRDQAGLSYEQYF.

This clone was counted a few times. V and J are TRBV29-1 and TRBJ1-4; D is possibly TRBD1 (6 bases). Per the germline V gene, CDR1 is SQVTM and CDR2 is ANQGSEA. The CDR3 has 12 residues. V gave up 6 bases and J gave up 7 bases, with 12 bases separating them. CDR3 sequence (DNA): TGCAGCGTAAGAGGACAGAGTGAAAAACTGTTTTTT. This translates into CSVRGQSEKLFF.

The chain recombines TRBV15 with TRBJ2-1, with 8 bases identical to TRBD1. Germline CDR1 reads LNHNV; CDR2 reads YYDKDF (reference sequence). Trimming took 0 bases from V and 6 from J; bases not matched to a gene: 4. CDR3 size: 15 residues. Here the CDR3 reads CATSRDTQGGNEQFF. The CDR3 nucleotides are TGTGCCACCAGCAGAGATACACAGGGGGGCAATGAGCAGTTCTTC.

This clone has just one count. The CDR3 protein is CASSYLRGQGGTQYF. CDR3 DNA sequence: TGTGCCAGCAGCTACCTGAGGGGACAGGGGGGGACCCAGTACTTC. The chain uses TRBV2 and TRBJ2-5, with TRBD1 matching over 11 bases. Germline lookup yields CDR1 SNHLY and CDR2 FYNNEI. With V trimmed by 6 bases and J by 7 bases, 10 bases remained unmatched. The length of the CDR3 is 15 residues.

The V and J genes are TRBV11-2 and TRBJ1-2; 10 bases are a match to TRBD1. Unmatched junction bases numbered 6, after V lost 1 base and J lost 7 bases. Germline V lookup: CDR1 SGHAT, CDR2 FQNNGV. This CDR3 region has 15 residues. CDR3 region: CASSLGLTGGTGYTF. CDR3 in DNA: TGTGCCAGCAGCTTAGGCCTGACAGGGGGCACTGGCTACACCTTC.

This clone has just one count. This chain links TRBV5-1 with TRBJ2-7; D is undetermined. Germline CDR1 and CDR2: SGHRS and YFSETQ. The CDR3 runs to 14 residues. Trimming shortened V by 2 bases and J by 2 bases, and 11 bases separated the two germline ends. The CDR3 here is CASSLNLPPYEQYF. The CDR3 DNA follows: TGCGCCAGCAGCTTAAACCTACCCCCCTACGAGCAGTACTTC.

The V gene is TRBV7-9, the J gene TRBJ1-4; 8 nucleotides agree with TRBD1. Per germline, CDR1 SEHNR and CDR2 FQNEAQ (reference sequence). The CDR3 is 16 residues long. Trimming at V came to 5 bases and at J to 7 bases, leaving 12 bases not matched to a gene. The CDR3 DNA is TGTGCCAGCAGCCCGGCGCACGGGACAGGAGGTGAAAAACTGTTTTTT. It yields the protein CASSPAHGTGGEKLFF.

This rearrangement joins TRBV4-2 to TRBJ2-3; 9 bases align to TRBD1. The V gene end was trimmed by 1 base and the J gene end by 3 bases; junction bases not matched to a gene: 8. CDR3 length equals 17 residues. CDR1 is LGHNA and CDR2 is YNFKEQ in the germline V gene. The CDR3 DNA reads TGTGCCAGCAGCCAAGTGGGACAGGGAAGGGATACAGATACGCAGTATTTT. As protein: CASSQVGQGRDTDTQYF.

CDR3 region: CASSWTGRLGTEAFF. The CDR3 DNA sequence: TGCGCCAGCAGCTGGACAGGGAGGCTGGGCACTGAAGCTTTCTTT. The chain uses TRBV5-1 and TRBJ1-1, with 8 bases fitting TRBD1. Germline V lookup: CDR1 SGHRS, CDR2 YFSETQ. J was trimmed by 4 bases and V by 3 bases; bases with no gene match: 8. The CDR3 has 15 residues.

The chain employs TRBV13 and TRBJ1-2; unclear D gene. Trimming shortened V by 5 bases and J by 4 bases, and 26 bases separated the two germline ends. This CDR3 region has 18 residues. Germline values: CDR1 PRHDT, CDR2 FYEKMQ (reference sequence). The CDR3 loop reads CASSLSTSRLKNRYGYTF. CDR3 DNA sequence: TGTGCCAGCAGCCTCTCGACATCCAGGTTAAAGAACCGCTATGGCTACACCTTC.